Following are 27 T cell receptor beta chains from one sample sequenced in a study of T cells after yellow fever vaccination. MiXCR, run by TCRdb on the 5' RACE reads, gives a single entry per CDR3 protein. This table has under 400,000 distinct CDR3 sequences, around 12% appearing once. The specimen comprised CD4+ T cells sorted from PBMCs, sampled 15 days after the yellow fever booster vaccination. The receptors were sampled from a man between 18 and 35 years old who received the YFV17D yellow fever vaccine.

The table lists this clonotype with a few counts. The V and J genes are TRBV20-1 and TRBJ1-4; the match to TRBD1 covers 11 bases. This CDR3 contains 15 residues. The trim removed 4 bases at V and 3 bases at J, leaving 4 bases unmatched. Germline V gene lookup returns CDR1 DFQATT and CDR2 SNEGSKA (reference sequence). The CDR3 region has the DNA TGCAGTGCTACTGGGGACAGGGGGTCTAATGAAAAACTGTTTTTT. Translation gives CSATGDRGSNEKLFF.

This chain uses TRBV15 with TRBJ2-2; TRBD2 agrees at 12 bases. Germline loops: CDR1 LNHNV, CDR2 YYDKDF (reference sequence). Trimming cost V 0 bases and J 6 bases; bases outside gene matches: 5. CDR3 size: 17 residues. The CDR3 DNA is TGTGCCACCAGCAGAGATCGGACTAGCGGGGCGGCCGGGGAGCTGTTTTTT. Its translation: CATSRDRTSGAAGELFF. The full variable domain, in which reference TRBV15 and TRBJ2-2 provide the parts outside the CDR3, is DAMVIQNPRYQVTQFGKPVTLSCSQTLNHNVMYWYQQKSSQAPKLLFHYYDKDFNNEADTPDNFQSRRPNTSFCFLDIRSPGLGDTAMYLCATSRDRTSGAAGELFFGEGSRLTVL.

This clonotype showed up just a few times. The chain carries TRBV5-1 and TRBJ2-3; 9 bases align to TRBD1. This CDR3 is built from 14 residues. V shed 9 bases and J 3 bases; nucleotides not matched to a gene: 8. Germline assignment: CDR1 SGHRS and CDR2 YFSETQ. CDR3 sequence (DNA): TGCGCCACCACCCCGGGACAGGGTACAGATACGCAGTATTTT. It is translated as CATTPGQGTDTQYF.

A single count supports this clonotype. This sequence joins TRBV7-9 and TRBJ2-2; D is perhaps TRBD2 (5 bases). V shed 1 base and J shed 7 bases, with 7 bases lying between them. Germline-derived CDR1 and CDR2 are SEHNR and FQNEAQ (reference sequence). The CDR3 is 13 amino acids. This CDR3 reads CASSLGLLGELFF. CDR3 bases: TGTGCCAGCAGCTTAGGACTACTCGGGGAGCTGTTTTTT.

In its sample, this clonotype was seen once. The chain has TRBV29-1 and TRBJ1-1; unclear D gene. V lost 6 bases, J lost 4 bases, and 18 bases lay in between. Germline V gene data show CDR1 as SQVTM and CDR2 as ANQGSEA. The CDR3 totals 14 residues. CDR3 nucleotides: TGCAGCGTCCGAGTAAATAGCTATAGCACTGAAGCTTTCTTT. This codes for CSVRVNSYSTEAFF.

This clonotype was detected only a few times. The rearrangement joins TRBV27 to TRBJ1-1; D uncertain. This CDR3 spans 12 amino acids. Trimming removed 4 bases at V and 1 base at J, with 4 bases between. CDR1 is MNHEY and CDR2 is SMNVEV in the germline V gene (reference sequence). The CDR3 DNA follows: TGTGCCAGCAGTTCCCCGAACACTGAAGCTTTCTTT. Protein sequence: CASSSPNTEAFF.

The rearrangement links TRBV7-9 to TRBJ1-1, with D uncertain. The CDR3 has 12 residues. Germline values: CDR1 SEHNR, CDR2 FQNEAQ (reference sequence). V was clipped by 5 bases and J by 6 bases, with 10 bases between them. For the CDR3, the DNA is TGTGCCAGCAGCCCGGGCCTACCTGAAGCTTTCTTT. It encodes CASSPGLPEAFF.

The V gene is TRBV15, the J gene TRBJ2-2, with 9 bases that match TRBD2. There are 16 residues in the CDR3. Trimming at V came to 2 bases and at J to 7 bases, leaving 8 bases not matched to a gene. CDR1 is LNHNV, CDR2 YYDKDF, per germline (reference sequence). The CDR3 sequence is CATSRLSGGPVGELFF. The CDR3 DNA reads as TGTGCCACCAGCAGACTTAGCGGGGGCCCCGTCGGGGAGCTGTTTTTT. The full variable domain, with the rest looked up from reference TRBV15 and TRBJ2-2, is DAMVIQNPRYQVTQFGKPVTLSCSQTLNHNVMYWYQQKSSQAPKLLFHYYDKDFNNEADTPDNFQSRRPNTSFCFLDIRSPGLGDTAMYLCATSRLSGGPVGELFFGEGSRLTVL.

This clonotype came up many times. The gene calls are TRBV7-6 and TRBJ2-2, with TRBD1 matching 11 bases. Germline V gene lookup returns CDR1 SGHVS and CDR2 FNYEAQ. The J segment lost 4 bases and the V segment lost 5 bases, leaving 6 bases of the junction unmatched. CDR3 length equals 16 residues. In DNA, the CDR3 is TGTGCCAGCAGCCCGGGACAGGGGGACGTCACCGGGGAGCTGTTTTTT. It is translated as CASSPGQGDVTGELFF.

This clonotype was counted many times. The chain joins TRBV12-3 or TRBV12-4 to TRBJ2-6; tentative D call: TRBD2 (7 bases). The CDR3 is made up of 18 amino acids. V lost 6 bases to trimming and J lost 0 bases, with 18 bases between them. The CDR3, as DNA: TGTGCCAGCAGGCCGAGGTGGGGGGGGGCCTCTGGGGCCAACGTCCTGACTTTC. Amino acids: CASRPRWGGASGANVLTF.

This clonotype showed up just a few times. This chain uses TRBV24-1 with TRBJ2-3; TRBD2 might be the D (6 bases). The CDR3 is 13 amino acids. Trimming removed 7 bases from V and 4 bases from J, with 11 bases in between. CDR1 and CDR2 (germline): KGHDR, SFDVKD. In nucleotides, the CDR3 is TGTGCCACCAGGGGTAGCGGTGCAGATACGCAGTATTTT. Amino acid sequence: CATRGSGADTQYF.

This rearrangement joins TRBV20-1 to TRBJ2-7; 8 bases line up with TRBD1. This CDR3 spans 14 amino acids. Trimming at V came to 4 bases and at J to 3 bases, leaving 8 bases not matched to a gene. Germline V gene data show CDR1 as DFQATT and CDR2 as SNEGSKA (reference sequence). The CDR3 sequence is CSATDGTGGYEQYF. The CDR3 bases are TGCAGTGCTACGGATGGGACAGGTGGCTACGAGCAGTACTTC.

This clonotype was recorded at least ten times. This chain joins TRBV5-1 and TRBJ2-7; possibly TRBD1 for D (5 bases). The ends were cut back, 1 base at V and 6 bases at J, with 11 bases in the middle. The CDR3 loop spans 13 amino acids. CDR1 and CDR2 (germline): SGHRS, YFSETQ. CDR3 residues: CASSLQQDVEQYF. CDR3 nucleotide sequence: TGCGCCAGCAGCTTGCAACAGGACGTCGAGCAGTACTTC.

The rearrangement joins TRBV28 to TRBJ2-2; 9 nucleotides align to TRBD1. The V segment lost 6 bases and the J segment 1 base; nucleotides outside the gene matches: 0. The CDR3 consists of 14 residues. Germline-derived CDR1 and CDR2 are MDHEN and SYDVKM. The CDR3 coding sequence is TGTGCCAGCAGGGGACAGGGGAACACCGGGGAGCTGTTTTTT. This sequence encodes CASRGQGNTGELFF.

This chain uses TRBV30 with TRBJ1-2, with D possibly TRBD1 on 5 matching bases. The germline CDR1 and CDR2 sequences are GTSNPN and SVGIG (reference sequence). The CDR3 runs 11 residues. The CDR3 DNA follows: TGTGCTCAAAGGAGGGGCTATGGCTACACCTTC. This gives the protein CAQRRGYGYTF. The full variable domain, rest sourced from reference TRBV30 and TRBJ1-2, is SQTIHQWPATLVQPVGSPLSLECTVEGTSNPNLYWYRQAAGRGLQLLFYSVGIGQISSEVPQNLSASRPQDRQFILSSKKLLLSDSGFYLCAQRRGYGYTFGSGTRLTVV.

In this sample, this clonotype turned up a few times. CDR3 nucleotide sequence: TGTGCCAGCAGCTTCTATGGGGATGGTACGCAGTATTTT. It translates to CASSFYGDGTQYF. The genes are TRBV7-3 and TRBJ2-3; no firm D call. This CDR3 spans 13 amino acids. Trimming stripped 3 bases from V and 8 bases from J, with 12 bases between. Germline loops: CDR1 SGHTA, CDR2 FQGTGA. The whole variable domain, remainder taken from reference TRBV7-3 and TRBJ2-3, is GAGVSQTPSNKVTEKGKYVELRCDPISGHTALYWYRQSLGQGPEFLIYFQGTGAADDSGLPNDRFFAVRPEGSVSTLKIQRTERGDSAVYLCASSFYGDGTQYFGPGTRLTVL.

CDR3 sequence reads: CATREGGADTQYF. DNA of the CDR3: TGTGCCACACGAGAGGGGGGGGCAGATACGCAGTATTTT. The gene calls are TRBV10-3 and TRBJ2-3; possibly TRBD2 for D (7 bases). Looked up from germline, CDR1 is ENHRY and CDR2 is SYGVKD. This CDR3 region has 13 residues. With 10 bases removed from V and 4 bases from J, the gap between germline ends came to 15 bases.

The chain couples TRBV7-2 to TRBJ2-1; D is unresolved. The germline gives CDR1 SGHTA, CDR2 FQGNSA. CDR3 size: 13 residues. V lost 5 bases and J 7 bases, leaving 12 bases between the germline ends. The CDR3 DNA is TGTGCCAGCAGCCTCCCCCCGTGGAATGAGCAGTTCTTC. It specifies CASSLPPWNEQFF.

This clonotype was found a few times. The chain recombines TRBV7-2 with TRBJ1-2; D might be TRBD1 (5 bases). V lost 7 bases to trimming and J lost 4 bases, with 13 bases between them. CDR3 size: 13 residues. CDR1 is SGHTA and CDR2 is FQGNSA in the germline V gene. In nucleotides, the CDR3 is TGTGCCAGCAACCGGGACCAGAGCTATGGCTACACCTTC. The encoded protein is CASNRDQSYGYTF.

In its sample, this clonotype was seen many times. The genes are TRBV5-1 and TRBJ2-5, with a possible D match to TRBD1 (7 bases). The germline V gene encodes CDR1 SGHRS and CDR2 YFSETQ. Trimming removed 4 bases at V and 2 bases at J, with 18 bases between. The CDR3 extends over 16 amino acids. The CDR3 spells CASSARQGGLQETQYF. The CDR3, as DNA: TGCGCCAGCAGCGCGCGACAGGGAGGATTACAAGAGACCCAGTACTTC. Complete variable domain (other parts from reference TRBV5-1 and TRBJ2-5): KAGVTQTPRYLIKTRGQQVTLSCSPISGHRSVSWYQQTPGQGLQFLFEYFSETQRNKGNFPGRFSGRQFSNSRSEMNVSTLELGDSALYLCASSARQGGLQETQYFGPGTRLLVL.

This clonotype was picked up a small number of times. The chain is built from TRBV18 and TRBJ2-1; D ambiguous. Trimming took off 4 bases at V and 5 bases at J, with 9 bases between the two ends. Germline values: CDR1 KGHSH, CDR2 LQKENI. CDR3 length equals 13 residues. CDR3 amino acids: CASSQNRDNEQFF. CDR3 sequence (DNA): TGTGCCAGCTCACAGAACCGGGACAATGAGCAGTTCTTC.

This clonotype was seen at least ten times. The genes are TRBV12-3 or TRBV12-4 and TRBJ2-1; D is uncertain. Between the trimmed V and J ends, which lost 6 bases and 7 bases, there was a span of 10 bases. This CDR3 spans 12 amino acids. The DNA for the CDR3 is TGTGCCAGCAGCCGAGTAGGGAATGAGCAGTTCTTC. This sequence encodes CASSRVGNEQFF.

This clonotype has just a few counts. V and J are TRBV5-1 and TRBJ2-1, with 9 bases that match TRBD2. The CDR3 is 15 amino acids. V lost 4 bases to trimming and J lost 12 bases; unmatched junction nucleotides: 14. The germline V gene encodes CDR1 SGHRS and CDR2 YFSETQ. CDR3 nucleotides: TGCGCCAGCAGCCGAGGGATAGCGGGGGTCGAATGGCAGTTCTTC. Translated: CASSRGIAGVEWQFF.

The genes are TRBV19 and TRBJ2-7, with D possibly being TRBD1 or TRBD2 (5 bases each). This CDR3 has 16 amino acids. The V end lost 3 bases, the J end lost 2 bases, and 17 bases lay between the germline ends. Germline V CDR1 and CDR2: LNHDA, SQIVND (reference sequence). CDR3 residues: CASSIGGARQTYEQYF. CDR3 DNA sequence: TGTGCCAGTAGTATTGGGGGTGCCCGACAAACCTACGAGCAGTACTTC.

This clonotype was observed a few times. The chain couples TRBV20-1 to TRBJ2-5; 10 nucleotides line up with TRBD2. The germline gives CDR1 DFQATT, CDR2 SNEGSKA (reference sequence). Losses at the gene ends were 0 bases for V and 2 bases for J; bases not matched to a gene: 15. This CDR3 has 19 amino acids. The CDR3 region has the DNA TGCAGTGCTAGAGATCGTCGGAAACTAGCGGGGCTGGGGCAAGAGACCCAGTACTTC. This sequence encodes CSARDRRKLAGLGQETQYF.

The chain employs TRBV2 and TRBJ2-7; D unresolved. Trimming stripped 1 base from V and 3 bases from J, with 7 bases between. CDR1 and CDR2 from the germline V gene are SNHLY and FYNNEI. The CDR3 has 13 residues. CDR3 in amino acids: CASSEDSGYEQYV. CDR3 coding DNA: TGTGCCAGCAGTGAAGATTCAGGCTACGAGCAGTACGTC.

This clonotype came up a few times. This rearrangement joins TRBV7-2 to TRBJ2-7; D call uncertain. The CDR3 consists of 14 residues. Trimming removed 2 bases at V and 4 bases at J, with 12 bases between. Germline CDR1 is SGHTA and CDR2 is FQGNSA. The chain's CDR3 is CASSLSDGLYEQYF. CDR3 nucleotides: TGTGCCAGCAGCTTATCCGACGGGCTTTACGAGCAGTACTTC.